This TCR beta chain was sequenced in a study of blood T cell repertoires in COVID-19. Study background: From T cells, B-cell-depleted T cells, or PBMCs came the material, which was cDNA or gDNA.

There are 14 residues in the CDR3. V lost 11 bases and J 0 bases, leaving 16 bases between the germline ends. CDR1 is SNHLY and CDR2 is FYNNEI in the germline V gene. Libraries were prepared by immunoSEQ multiplex PCR; TCRdb keeps only in-frame clonotypes and omits some of them. The sample includes about 270,000 clones, around nine tenths of them seen just once. The source material was peripheral blood. The chain recombines TRBV2 with TRBJ1-1; weak D call: TRBD1 (6 bases). This TCR was recovered from a man aged 40-49 years with active or convalescent COVID-19. In DNA form, the CDR3 reads TGTGCCGTCCTCAGGACAGACATGAACACTGAAGCTTTCTTT. It is translated as CAVLRTDMNTEAFF. Using reference TRBV2 and TRBJ1-1 for the parts outside the CDR3, the full variable domain is EPEVTQTPSHQVTQMGQEVILRCVPISNHLYFYWYRQILGQKVEFLVSFYNNEISEKSEIFDDQFSVERPDGSNFTLKIRSTKLEDSAMYFCAVLRTDMNTEAFFGQGTRLTVV.